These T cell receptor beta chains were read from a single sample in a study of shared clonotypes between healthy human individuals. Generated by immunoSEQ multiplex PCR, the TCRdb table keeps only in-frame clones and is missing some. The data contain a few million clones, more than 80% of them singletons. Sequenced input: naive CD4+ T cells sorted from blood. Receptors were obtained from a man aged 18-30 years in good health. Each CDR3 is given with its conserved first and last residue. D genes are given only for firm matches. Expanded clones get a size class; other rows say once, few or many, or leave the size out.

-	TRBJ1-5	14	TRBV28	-	CASSFFGGNQPQHF
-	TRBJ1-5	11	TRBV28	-	CASSTSQPQHF
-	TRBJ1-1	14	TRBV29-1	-	CSVEVGRVNTEAFF
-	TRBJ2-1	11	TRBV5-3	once	CARSLNNEQFF
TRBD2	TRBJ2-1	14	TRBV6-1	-	CASSEADTSGSKFF
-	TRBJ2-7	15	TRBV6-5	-	CASSPGATGDYEQYF
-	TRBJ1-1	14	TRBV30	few	CAWISGFMNTEAFF
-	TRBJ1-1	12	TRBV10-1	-	CASSHRDSEAFF
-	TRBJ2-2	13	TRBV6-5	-	CASSYRRSGELFF
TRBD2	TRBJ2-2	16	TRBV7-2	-	CASSKGTSGHDGELFF
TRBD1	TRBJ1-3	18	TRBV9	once	CASSVGPGKGAYGNTIYF
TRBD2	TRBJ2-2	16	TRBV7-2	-	CASSLIGGSRSGELFF
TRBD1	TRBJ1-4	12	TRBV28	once	CASGQGNEKLFF
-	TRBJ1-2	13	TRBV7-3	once	CASSLREGYGYTF
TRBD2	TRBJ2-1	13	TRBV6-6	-	CASTQLAANEQFF
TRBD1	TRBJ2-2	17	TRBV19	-	CASSIRTGGKGTGELFF
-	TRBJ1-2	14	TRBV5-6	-	CASSFGGGGYGYTF
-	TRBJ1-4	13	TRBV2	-	CASSRDGLVKLFF
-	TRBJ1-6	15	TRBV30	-	CACGQQALNNSPLHF
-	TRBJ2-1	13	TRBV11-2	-	CASSTQGRNEQFF
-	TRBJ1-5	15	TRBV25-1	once	CASSAGQGSNQPQHF
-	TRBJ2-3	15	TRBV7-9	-	CASSSRTAPGDTQYF
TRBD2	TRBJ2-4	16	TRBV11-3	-	CASSSGTSGSKNIQYF
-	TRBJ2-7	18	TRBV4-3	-	CASSQTPSDELLSYEQYF
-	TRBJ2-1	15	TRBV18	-	CASSPKAGSGNEQFF
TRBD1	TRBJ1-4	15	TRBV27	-	CASSLRTGWVEKLFF
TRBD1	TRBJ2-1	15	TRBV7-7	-	CASSQGTGRSNEQFF
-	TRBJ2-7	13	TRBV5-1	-	CASRTGGTYEQYF
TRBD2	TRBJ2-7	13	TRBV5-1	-	CASSSVAGYEQYF
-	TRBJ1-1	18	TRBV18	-	CASSSRQGASWRNTEAFF
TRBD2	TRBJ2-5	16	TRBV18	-	CASSPPGGGSTETQYF
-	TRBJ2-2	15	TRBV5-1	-	CASSLGQASTGELFF